This entry is about one T cell receptor beta chain. The authors' processing: The assay estimated nucleated cells by amplifying reference gene primers. Sequencing was performed with immunoSEQ multiplex PCR; in TCRdb, only in-frame clones are kept and a portion is missing. That table is the source of V, J and clone size, and D and trimming were worked out from the DNA. This table holds fewer than 65,000 clones, over 80% found once. This entry is derived from a study of blood T cell repertoires in COVID-19. Study information: The samples span acute and convalescent COVID-19 from the United States, Italy and Spain.

Trimming pared 0 bases from V and 6 bases from J, leaving 10 bases between. CDR1 and CDR2 (germline): SGHRS, YFSETQ. There are 14 residues in the CDR3. The sequenced sample consisted of peripheral blood. This TCR derives from a woman aged 55-69 years with active or convalescent COVID-19. The rearrangement links TRBV5-1 to TRBJ2-1, with D possibly TRBD1 on 6 matching bases. The CDR3 sequence: CASSLGQAGNEQFF. Here the CDR3 DNA reads TGCGCCAGCAGCTTGGGACAGGCCGGCAATGAGCAGTTCTTC.